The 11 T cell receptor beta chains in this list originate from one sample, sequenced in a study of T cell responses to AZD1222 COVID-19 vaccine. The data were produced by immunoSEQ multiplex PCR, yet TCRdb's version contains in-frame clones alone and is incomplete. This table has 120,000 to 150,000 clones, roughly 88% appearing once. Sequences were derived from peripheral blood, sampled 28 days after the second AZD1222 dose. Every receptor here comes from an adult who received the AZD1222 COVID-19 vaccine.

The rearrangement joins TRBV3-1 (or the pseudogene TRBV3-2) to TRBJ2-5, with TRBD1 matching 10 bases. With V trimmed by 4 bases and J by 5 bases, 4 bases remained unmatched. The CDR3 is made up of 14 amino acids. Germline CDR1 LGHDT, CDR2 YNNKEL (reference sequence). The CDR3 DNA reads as TGTGCCAGCAGCCGACAGGGGGCTGGGGAGACCCAGTACTTC. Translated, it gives CASSRQGAGETQYF.

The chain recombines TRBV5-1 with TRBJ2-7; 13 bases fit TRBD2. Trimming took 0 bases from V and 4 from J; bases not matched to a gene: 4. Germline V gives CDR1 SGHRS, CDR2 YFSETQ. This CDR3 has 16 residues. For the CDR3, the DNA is TGCGCCAGCAGCTTGGGGACTAGCGGGAGTACGTACGAGCAGTACTTC. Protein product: CASSLGTSGSTYEQYF.

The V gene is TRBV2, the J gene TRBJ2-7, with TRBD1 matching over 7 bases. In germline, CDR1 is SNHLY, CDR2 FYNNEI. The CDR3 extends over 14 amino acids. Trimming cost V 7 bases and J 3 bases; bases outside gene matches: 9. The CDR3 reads CASNRQGYGYEQYF. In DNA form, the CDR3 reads TGTGCCAGCAACAGACAGGGTTATGGCTACGAGCAGTACTTC.

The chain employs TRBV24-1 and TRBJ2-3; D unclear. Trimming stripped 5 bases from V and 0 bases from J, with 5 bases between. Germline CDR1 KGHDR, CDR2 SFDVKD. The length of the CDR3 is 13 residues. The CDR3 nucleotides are TGTGCCACCAGTGGGTCTAGCACAGATACGCAGTATTTT. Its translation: CATSGSSTDTQYF.

The DNA of the CDR3 is TGTGCCAGCAGTGAGCGGGAGGGCCCCAATGAGCAGTTCTTC. It is translated as CASSEREGPNEQFF. This chain uses TRBV6-4 with TRBJ2-1; 9 bases match TRBD2. CDR1 and CDR2 (germline): MRHNA, SNTAGT. The J segment lost 6 bases and the V segment lost 3 bases, leaving 3 bases of the junction unmatched. The CDR3 length is 14 residues.

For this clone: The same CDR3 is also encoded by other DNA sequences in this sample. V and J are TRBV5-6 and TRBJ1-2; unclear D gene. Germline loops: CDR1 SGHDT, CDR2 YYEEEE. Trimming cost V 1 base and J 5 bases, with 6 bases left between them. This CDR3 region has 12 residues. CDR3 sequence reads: CASSLRSYGYTF. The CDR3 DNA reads TGTGCCAGCAGCTTGCGGAGTTATGGCTACACCTTC.

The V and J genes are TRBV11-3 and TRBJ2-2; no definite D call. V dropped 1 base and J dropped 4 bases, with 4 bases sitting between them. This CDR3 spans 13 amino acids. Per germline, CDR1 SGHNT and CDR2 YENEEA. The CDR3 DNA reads TGTGCCAGCAGCTTAGTTCCCACCGGGGAGCTGTTTTTT. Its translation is CASSLVPTGELFF.

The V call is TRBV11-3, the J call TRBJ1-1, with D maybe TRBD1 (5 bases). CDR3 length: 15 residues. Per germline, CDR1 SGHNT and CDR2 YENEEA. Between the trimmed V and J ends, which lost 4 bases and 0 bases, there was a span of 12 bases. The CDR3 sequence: CASSSSDTLNTEAFF. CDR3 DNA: TGTGCCAGCAGCTCCTCGGACACGTTGAACACTGAAGCTTTCTTT.

CDR3 region: CASGRDIQSQPQHF. The CDR3 bases are TGTGCATCGGGCAGGGACATCCAGAGTCAGCCCCAGCATTTT. This chain joins TRBV7-9 and TRBJ1-5; tentatively, D is TRBD1 (6 bases). The germline V gene encodes CDR1 SEHNR and CDR2 FQNEAQ (reference sequence). The CDR3 length is 14 residues. Filled out from reference TRBV7-9 and TRBJ1-5, the complete variable domain reads DTGVSQNPRHKITKRGQNVTFRCDPISEHNRLYWYRQTLGQGPEFLTYFQNEAQLEKSRLLSDRFSAERPKGSFSTLEIQRTEQGDSAMYLCASGRDIQSQPQHFGDGTRLSIL.

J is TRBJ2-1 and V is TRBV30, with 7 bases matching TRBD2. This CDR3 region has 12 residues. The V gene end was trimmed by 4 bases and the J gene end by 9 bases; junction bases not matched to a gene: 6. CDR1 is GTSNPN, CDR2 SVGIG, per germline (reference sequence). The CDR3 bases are TGTGCCTGGACTAGCGGAGAGGTTGAGCAGTTCTTC. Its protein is CAWTSGEVEQFF.

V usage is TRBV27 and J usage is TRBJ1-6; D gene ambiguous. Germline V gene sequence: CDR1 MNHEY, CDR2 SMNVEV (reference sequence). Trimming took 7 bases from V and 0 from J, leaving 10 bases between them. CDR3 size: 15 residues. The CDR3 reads CASKDGYSYNSPLHF. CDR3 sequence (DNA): TGTGCCAGCAAGGACGGTTACTCCTATAATTCACCCCTCCACTTT.